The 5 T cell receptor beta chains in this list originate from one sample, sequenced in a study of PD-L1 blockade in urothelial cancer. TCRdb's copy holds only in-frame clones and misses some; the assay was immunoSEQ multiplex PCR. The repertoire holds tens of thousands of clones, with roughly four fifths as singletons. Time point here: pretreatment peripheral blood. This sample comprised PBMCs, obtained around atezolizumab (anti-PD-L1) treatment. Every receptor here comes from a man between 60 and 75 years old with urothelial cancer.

The CDR3 reads CASSQTSESANTGELFF. Here the CDR3 DNA reads TGCGCCAGCAGCCAGACTAGCGAAAGCGCGAACACCGGGGAGCTGTTTTTT. The chain employs TRBV5-1 and TRBJ2-2; 8 nucleotides align to TRBD2. The CDR3 is 17 amino acids. Per germline, CDR1 SGHRS and CDR2 YFSETQ. V was clipped by 4 bases and J by 0 bases; unmatched bases: 8.

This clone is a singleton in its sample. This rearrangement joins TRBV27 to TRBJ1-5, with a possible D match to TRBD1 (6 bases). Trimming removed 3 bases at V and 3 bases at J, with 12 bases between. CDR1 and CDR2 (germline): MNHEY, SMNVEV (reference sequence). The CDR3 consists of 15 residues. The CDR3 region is CASSLSGAYNQPQHF. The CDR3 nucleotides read TGTGCCAGCAGTTTGTCAGGGGCGTACAATCAGCCCCAGCATTTT.

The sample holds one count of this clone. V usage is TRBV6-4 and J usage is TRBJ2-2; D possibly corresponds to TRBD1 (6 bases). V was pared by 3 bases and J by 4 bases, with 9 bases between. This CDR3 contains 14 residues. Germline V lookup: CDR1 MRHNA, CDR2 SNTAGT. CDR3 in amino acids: CASSEGQTTGELFF. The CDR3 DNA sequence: TGTGCCAGCAGTGAAGGACAGACCACCGGGGAGCTGTTTTTT.

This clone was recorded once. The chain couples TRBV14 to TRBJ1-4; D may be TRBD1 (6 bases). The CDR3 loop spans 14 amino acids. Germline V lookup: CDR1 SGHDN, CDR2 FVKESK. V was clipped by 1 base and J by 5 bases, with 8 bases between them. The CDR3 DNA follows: TGTGCCAGCAGCCAAGGGACAGAGAATGAAAAACTGTTTTTT. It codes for CASSQGTENEKLFF.

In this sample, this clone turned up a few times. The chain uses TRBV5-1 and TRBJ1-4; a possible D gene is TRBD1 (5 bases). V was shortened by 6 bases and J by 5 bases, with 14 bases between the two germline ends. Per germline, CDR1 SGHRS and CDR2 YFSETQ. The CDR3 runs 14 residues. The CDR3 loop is CASKSGGANEKLFF. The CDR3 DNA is TGCGCCAGCAAATCGGGAGGGGCGAATGAAAAACTGTTTTTT.